The 25 T cell receptor beta chains presented below share a single source sample, sequenced in a study of blood T cell repertoires in COVID-19. Data came from immunoSEQ multiplex PCR; TCRdb stores just in-frame clones and leaves some out. This sample has approximately 100,000 clones, with 82% found just once. Input material: peripheral blood. These receptors were collected from a man in his 70s with active or convalescent COVID-19.

V gene TRBV6-5 combines with J gene TRBJ1-1; D possibly corresponds to TRBD1 (5 bases). The V and J ends lost 6 bases and 7 bases respectively, with 9 bases between them. This CDR3 contains 11 residues. The germline V gene encodes CDR1 MNHEY and CDR2 SVGAGI. CDR3 nucleotide sequence: TGTGCCAGCAGCTACACAGGTGAAGCTTTCTTT. Protein: CASSYTGEAFF.

The CDR3 is CASSPPPGGNGELFF. CDR3 nucleotide sequence: TGTGCCAGCAGCCCACCACCCGGGGGTAACGGGGAGCTGTTTTTT. This chain uses TRBV3-1 (or the pseudogene TRBV3-2) with TRBJ2-2, with D perhaps matching TRBD2 (6 bases). Germline loops: CDR1 LGHDT, CDR2 YNNKEL (reference sequence). Trimming removed 4 bases at V and 7 bases at J, with 16 bases between. This CDR3 spans 15 amino acids.

This chain connects TRBV19 to TRBJ2-5, with D uncertain. The V gene's germline CDR1 is LNHDA and CDR2 SQIVND (reference sequence). V lost 8 bases and J lost 5, with 15 bases in between. This CDR3 comprises 13 residues. The CDR3 region is CASRPVSEETQYF. Written as DNA, the CDR3 is TGTGCCAGTCGACCGGTATCGGAGGAGACCCAGTACTTC.

This clone was observed a single time. V gene TRBV5-1 combines with J gene TRBJ2-3; D ambiguous. V lost 1 base, J lost 4 bases, and 4 bases lay in between. The CDR3 is 12 residues long. Germline V gene lookup returns CDR1 SGHRS and CDR2 YFSETQ. The DNA of the CDR3 is TGCGCCAGCAGCTTGCGGGCAGATACGCAGTATTTT. Translating gives CASSLRADTQYF.

The genes are TRBV7-9 and TRBJ2-7, with TRBD1 identical over 12 bases. V was pared by 4 bases and J by 4 bases, with 2 bases of the junction left unmatched. Germline V CDR1 and CDR2: SEHNR, FQNEAQ (reference sequence). The CDR3 length is 14 residues. CDR3 coding DNA: TGTGCCAGCAGCTCGGGACAGGGGGCATACGAGCAGTACTTC. This sequence encodes CASSSGQGAYEQYF.

The chain uses TRBV28 and TRBJ1-1, with D uncertain. Germline V CDR1 and CDR2: MDHEN, SYDVKM. Trimming shortened V by 2 bases and J by 1 base, and 5 bases separated the two germline ends. The CDR3 consists of 13 residues. The CDR3 loop reads CASSLLRNTEAFF. In nucleotides, the CDR3 is TGTGCCAGCAGTTTACTACGGAACACTGAAGCTTTCTTT.

This chain joins TRBV5-4 and TRBJ2-2, with D unresolved. The CDR3 is 12 residues long. V lost 4 bases and J 5 bases, leaving 6 bases between the germline ends. The germline CDR1 and CDR2 sequences are SGHNT and YYREEE (reference sequence). As DNA, the CDR3 is TGTGCCAGCAGCGCGTCAACCGGGGAGCTGTTTTTT. Protein product: CASSASTGELFF.

The V and J genes are TRBV6-6 and TRBJ2-1; 8 bases agree with TRBD2. CDR1 and CDR2 from the germline V gene are MNHNY and SVGAGI (reference sequence). The CDR3 runs to 15 residues. Losses at the gene ends were 6 bases for V and 3 bases for J; bases not matched to a gene: 7. Here the CDR3 DNA reads TGTGCCAGCAGCCCACCGGGACTAGTCTACAATGAGCAGTTCTTC. It encodes CASSPPGLVYNEQFF.

The gene calls are TRBV7-6 and TRBJ2-3; a weak D match, TRBD1 (5 bases). Trimming took 2 bases from V and 9 from J, leaving 15 bases between them. This CDR3 region has 14 residues. The germline V gene encodes CDR1 SGHVS and CDR2 FNYEAQ. The CDR3 region has the DNA TGTGCCAGCAGCTTATCGCCCGACAGCCGCACGCAGTATTTT. It encodes CASSLSPDSRTQYF.

In this sample, this clone turned up once. The V gene is TRBV30, the J gene TRBJ2-3, with D hard to call. Deletions cut 0 bases from V and 8 bases from J, with 9 bases between. The CDR3 has 12 residues. Germline lookup yields CDR1 GTSNPN and CDR2 SVGIG (reference sequence). Here the CDR3 reads CAWSVKAVTQYF. The CDR3 DNA reads as TGTGCCTGGAGTGTAAAGGCGGTTACGCAGTATTTT.

This rearrangement joins TRBV19 to TRBJ1-5; 7 bases map to TRBD1. CDR1 is LNHDA, CDR2 SQIVND, per germline (reference sequence). The CDR3 spans 15 residues. V was pared by 6 bases and J by 3 bases, with 8 bases of the junction left unmatched. This CDR3 reads CASRIDRVDNQPQHF. Here the CDR3 DNA reads TGTGCCAGTAGGATCGACAGGGTAGACAATCAGCCCCAGCATTTT.

V gene TRBV27 combines with J gene TRBJ2-7, with TRBD1 as a possible D gene (6 bases). Per germline, CDR1 MNHEY and CDR2 SMNVEV (reference sequence). V lost 3 bases to trimming and J lost 0 bases, with 15 bases between them. CDR3 length: 16 residues. The DNA of the CDR3 is TGTGCCAGCAGTTTTCCGACAGGACAGAACTCCTACGAGCAGTACTTC. Amino acid sequence: CASSFPTGQNSYEQYF.

This clone was picked up a small number of times. The rearrangement links TRBV20-1 to TRBJ2-7; the match to TRBD2 covers 11 bases. The CDR3 is made up of 14 amino acids. V dropped 3 bases and J dropped 4; count of bases not matched to a gene: 5. CDR1 and CDR2 from the germline V gene are DFQATT and SNEGSKA (reference sequence). The chain's CDR3 is CSASSGGAVYEQYF. The CDR3 DNA is TGCAGTGCTAGTAGCGGGGGGGCCGTGTACGAGCAGTACTTC.

V gene TRBV10-3 combines with J gene TRBJ1-1; D unclear. Germline loops: CDR1 ENHRY, CDR2 SYGVKD. The CDR3 spans 14 residues. V lost 10 bases, J lost 3 bases, and 18 bases lay in between. The CDR3 region is CATSSSGRYTEAFF. CDR3 nucleotides: TGTGCCACCTCTTCTTCGGGGAGATACACTGAAGCTTTCTTT.

The chain uses TRBV7-9 and TRBJ1-1, with D possibly matching TRBD1 (6 bases). From germline, CDR1 is SEHNR and CDR2 FQNEAQ (reference sequence). The length of the CDR3 is 15 residues. The V end lost 5 bases, the J end lost 0 bases, and 13 bases lay between the germline ends. The DNA of the CDR3 is TGTGCCAGCAGCCCGTTACAGGGACTGAACACTGAAGCTTTCTTT. Residues: CASSPLQGLNTEAFF. Complete variable domain (other parts from reference TRBV7-9 and TRBJ1-1): DTGVSQNPRHKITKRGQNVTFRCDPISEHNRLYWYRQTLGQGPEFLTYFQNEAQLEKSRLLSDRFSAERPKGSFSTLEIQRTEQGDSAMYLCASSPLQGLNTEAFFGQGTRLTVV.

CDR3 region: CATSRQGSYEQYF. In nucleotides, the CDR3 is TGTGCCACCAGCAGACAGGGCTCCTACGAGCAGTACTTC. V gene TRBV15 combines with J gene TRBJ2-7; possible D gene TRBD1, 5 bases. The V gene's germline CDR1 is LNHNV and CDR2 YYDKDF (reference sequence). The ends were cut back, 2 bases at V and 0 bases at J, with 5 bases in the middle. CDR3 length equals 13 residues.

This rearrangement joins TRBV4-1 to TRBJ2-1; 9 bases match TRBD2. The germline V gene encodes CDR1 MGHRA and CDR2 YSYEKL. Unmatched junction bases numbered 13, after V lost 0 bases and J lost 10 bases. There are 17 residues in the CDR3. In nucleotides, the CDR3 is TGCGCCAGCAGCCAAGATGGGGGCGGCGGGGGGGCAAAGGAGCAGTTCTTC. Translating it yields CASSQDGGGGGAKEQFF.

The chain links TRBV6-5 to TRBJ1-2; the match to TRBD1 covers 9 bases. The CDR3 totals 14 residues. Per germline, CDR1 MNHEY and CDR2 SVGAGI. The V and J ends lost 6 bases and 2 bases, in that order; junction bases with no gene match: 4. The DNA for the CDR3 is TGTGCCAGCAGCATAGACAGGGGGAACTATGGCTACACCTTC. Residues: CASSIDRGNYGYTF.

The V gene is TRBV5-1, the J gene TRBJ1-3; D is possibly TRBD1 (6 bases). CDR3 length equals 15 residues. Germline CDR1 SGHRS, CDR2 YFSETQ. V was cut by 0 bases and J by 4 bases, with 11 bases left in between. The CDR3 DNA reads as TGCGCCAGCAGCTTGGAACAGGGACGAGGAAACACCATATATTTT. It yields the protein CASSLEQGRGNTIYF.

The rearrangement uses TRBV7-2 and TRBJ2-7, with 13 bases aligning to TRBD2. V lost 5 bases, J lost 0 bases, and 10 bases stayed unmatched. Germline V gene data show CDR1 as SGHTA and CDR2 as FQGNSA. There are 18 residues in the CDR3. CDR3 nucleotides: TGTGCCAGCAGCCTCCACGGGACTAGCGGGGCGAGCTCCTACGAGCAGTACTTC. Residues: CASSLHGTSGASSYEQYF.

The chain couples TRBV6-2 or TRBV6-3 to TRBJ2-3; TRBD2 might be the D (5 bases). The CDR3 totals 15 residues. CDR1 MNHEY and CDR2 SVGEGT come from the germline V gene. Deletions cut 2 bases from V and 0 bases from J, with 9 bases between. CDR3 nucleotide sequence: TGTGCCAGCAGTTACCCTAGCCTAAGCACAGATACGCAGTATTTT. It encodes CASSYPSLSTDTQYF.

V gene TRBV3-1 (or the pseudogene TRBV3-2) combines with J gene TRBJ1-4; D ambiguous. V was shortened by 4 bases and J by 0 bases, with 15 bases between the two germline ends. Germline CDR1 reads LGHDT; CDR2 reads YNNKEL (reference sequence). This CDR3 has 17 residues. Written as DNA, the CDR3 is TGTGCCAGCAGCCCAACCTCGACGGGGACAACTAATGAAAAACTGTTTTTT. Its protein product is CASSPTSTGTTNEKLFF.

The chain uses TRBV19 and TRBJ1-5; maybe TRBD1 (5 bases). Germline loops: CDR1 LNHDA, CDR2 SQIVND (reference sequence). Trimming pared 6 bases from V and 9 bases from J, leaving 18 bases between. The CDR3 runs to 14 residues. CDR3 residues: CASRGGTPGGPQHF. In nucleotides, the CDR3 is TGTGCCAGTAGGGGGGGGACTCCCGGAGGGCCCCAGCATTTT. The full variable domain, completed using reference TRBV19 and TRBJ1-5, is DGGITQSPKYLFRKEGQNVTLSCEQNLNHDAMYWYRQDPGQGLRLIYYSQIVNDFQKGDIAEGYSVSREKKESFPLTVTSAQKNPTAFYLCASRGGTPGGPQHFGDGTRLSIL.

The chain uses TRBV2 and TRBJ2-7; 9 nucleotides line up with TRBD1. Trimming took 5 bases from V and 7 from J; bases not matched to a gene: 6. CDR1 SNHLY and CDR2 FYNNEI come from the germline V gene. This CDR3 contains 13 residues. CDR3: CASSPGQGDEQYF. For the CDR3, the DNA is TGTGCCAGCAGTCCGGGACAGGGCGATGAGCAGTACTTC.

The chain carries TRBV6-5 and TRBJ2-3, with D possibly being TRBD1 (5 bases). V shed 8 bases and J shed 0 bases, with 9 bases lying between them. This CDR3 contains 13 residues. CDR1 MNHEY and CDR2 SVGAGI come from the germline V gene. The DNA of the CDR3 is TGTGCCAGCCGGACACCTAGCACAGATACGCAGTATTTT. Amino acids: CASRTPSTDTQYF.